This T cell receptor (beta chain) was recovered during a study of blood T cell repertoires in COVID-19. Sequenced by immunoSEQ multiplex PCR; TCRdb stores in-frame clones only, minus some. The repertoire has approximately 150,000 clones, roughly 80% of them found once; the top ten carry more than 1.2%. Germline V gene data show CDR1 as GTSNPN and CDR2 as SVGIG (reference sequence). The V gene lost 0 bases and the J gene lost 8 bases, with 10 bases spanning the gap. The CDR3 length is 12 residues. The sample taken for sequencing was peripheral blood. This TCR was sampled from a man aged 60-69 years with acute or convalescent COVID-19. The V and J genes are TRBV30 and TRBJ1-2; no firm D call. The CDR3 spells CAWSVLVSGYTF. The CDR3 DNA follows: TGTGCCTGGAGTGTACTAGTGAGCGGCTACACCTTC. Variable domain in full (rest from reference TRBV30 and TRBJ1-2): SQTIHQWPATLVQPVGSPLSLECTVEGTSNPNLYWYRQAAGRGLQLLFYSVGIGQISSEVPQNLSASRPQDRQFILSSKKLLLSDSGFYLCAWSVLVSGYTFGSGTRLTVV.